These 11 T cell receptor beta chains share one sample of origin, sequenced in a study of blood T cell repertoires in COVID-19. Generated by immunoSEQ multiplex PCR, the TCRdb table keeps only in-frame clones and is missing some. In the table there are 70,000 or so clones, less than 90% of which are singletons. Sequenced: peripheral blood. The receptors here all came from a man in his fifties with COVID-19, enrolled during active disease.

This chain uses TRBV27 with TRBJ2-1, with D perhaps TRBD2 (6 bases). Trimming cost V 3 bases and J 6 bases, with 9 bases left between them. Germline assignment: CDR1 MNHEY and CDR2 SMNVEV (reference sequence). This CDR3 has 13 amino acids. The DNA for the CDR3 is TGTGCCAGCAGTTTGGGAGGCGCCAATGAGCAGTTCTTC. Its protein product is CASSLGGANEQFF.

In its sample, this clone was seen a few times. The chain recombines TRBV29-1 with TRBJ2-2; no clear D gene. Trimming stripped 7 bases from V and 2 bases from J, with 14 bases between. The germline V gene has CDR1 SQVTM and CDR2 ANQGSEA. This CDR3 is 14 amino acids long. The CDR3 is CSADIGLNTGELFF. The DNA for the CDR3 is TGCAGCGCCGACATCGGTCTTAACACCGGGGAGCTGTTTTTT.

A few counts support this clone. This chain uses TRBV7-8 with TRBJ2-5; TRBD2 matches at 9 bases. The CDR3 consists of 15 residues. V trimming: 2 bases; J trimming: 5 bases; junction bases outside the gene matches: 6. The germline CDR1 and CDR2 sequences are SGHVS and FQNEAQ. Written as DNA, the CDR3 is TGTGCCAGCAGCTTATCTATGGCGGGAGGGGAGACCCAGTACTTC. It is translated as CASSLSMAGGETQYF.

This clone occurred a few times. CDR3 loop: CASSSGRMTFF. In DNA form, the CDR3 reads TGTGCCAGCAGTTCAGGTAGGATGACTTTCTTT. The chain links TRBV6-5 to TRBJ1-1; D is unresolved. Germline CDR1 and CDR2: MNHEY and SVGAGI. The length of the CDR3 is 11 residues. The V end lost 4 bases, the J end lost 12 bases, and 12 bases lay between the germline ends.

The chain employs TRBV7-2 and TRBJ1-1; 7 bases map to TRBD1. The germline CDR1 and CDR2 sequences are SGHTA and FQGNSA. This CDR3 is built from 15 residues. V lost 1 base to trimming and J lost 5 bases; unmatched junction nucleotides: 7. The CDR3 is CASSLEQGFGTEAFF. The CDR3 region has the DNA TGTGCCAGCAGCTTAGAACAGGGGTTTGGGACTGAAGCTTTCTTT.

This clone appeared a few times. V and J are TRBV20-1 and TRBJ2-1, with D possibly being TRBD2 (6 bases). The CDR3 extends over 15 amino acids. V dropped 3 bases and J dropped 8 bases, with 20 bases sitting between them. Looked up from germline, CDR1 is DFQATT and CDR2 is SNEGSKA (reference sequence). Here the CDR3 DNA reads TGCAGTGCTAGTACAGCGGGCCCCGCGGCGGATGAGCAGTTCTTC. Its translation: CSASTAGPAADEQFF.

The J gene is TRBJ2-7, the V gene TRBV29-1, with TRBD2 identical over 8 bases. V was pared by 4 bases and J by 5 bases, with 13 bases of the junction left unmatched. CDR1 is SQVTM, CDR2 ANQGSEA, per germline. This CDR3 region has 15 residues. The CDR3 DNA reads TGCAGCGTTGTCACGGGAGGGTCCCTGGGGAACGAGCAGTACTTC. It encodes CSVVTGGSLGNEQYF.

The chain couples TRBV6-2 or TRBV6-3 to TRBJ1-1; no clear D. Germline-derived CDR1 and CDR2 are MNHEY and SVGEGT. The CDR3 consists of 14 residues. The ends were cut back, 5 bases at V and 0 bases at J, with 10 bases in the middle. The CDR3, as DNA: TGTGCCAGCAGTGCGGCTAGCATGAACACTGAAGCTTTCTTT. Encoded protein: CASSAASMNTEAFF.

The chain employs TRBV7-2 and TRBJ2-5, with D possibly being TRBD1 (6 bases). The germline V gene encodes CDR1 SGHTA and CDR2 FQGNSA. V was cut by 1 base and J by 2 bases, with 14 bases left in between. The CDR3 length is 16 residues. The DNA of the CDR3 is TGTGCCAGCAGCTTAGATACTCGAGGGGGACAAGAGACCCAGTACTTC. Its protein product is CASSLDTRGGQETQYF.

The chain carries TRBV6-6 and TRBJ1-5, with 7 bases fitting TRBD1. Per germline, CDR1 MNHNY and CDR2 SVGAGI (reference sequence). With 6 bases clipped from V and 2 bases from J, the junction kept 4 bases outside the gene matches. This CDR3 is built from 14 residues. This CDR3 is CASSLGQRNQPQHF. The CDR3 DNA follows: TGTGCCAGCAGCTTGGGACAGCGCAATCAGCCCCAGCATTTT.

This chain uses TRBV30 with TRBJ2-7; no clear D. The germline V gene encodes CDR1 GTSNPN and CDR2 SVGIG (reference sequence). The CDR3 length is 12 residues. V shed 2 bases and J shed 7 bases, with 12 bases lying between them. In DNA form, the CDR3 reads TGTGCCTGGAGTCCCCGGATCGGGGAGCAGTACTTC. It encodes CAWSPRIGEQYF.